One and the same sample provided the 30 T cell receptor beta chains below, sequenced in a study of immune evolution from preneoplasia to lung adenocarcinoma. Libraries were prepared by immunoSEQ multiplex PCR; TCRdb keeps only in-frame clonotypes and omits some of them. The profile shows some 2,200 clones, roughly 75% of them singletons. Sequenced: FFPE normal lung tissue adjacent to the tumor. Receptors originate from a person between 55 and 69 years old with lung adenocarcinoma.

CDR3 amino acids: CASSYSAGGADTQYF. In DNA, the CDR3 is TGTGCCAGCAGTTACTCAGCGGGAGGAGCAGATACGCAGTATTTT. V gene TRBV6-5 combines with J gene TRBJ2-3; 9 bases align to TRBD2. CDR1 is MNHEY, CDR2 SVGAGI, per germline. The V gene end was trimmed by 0 bases and the J gene end by 4 bases; junction bases not matched to a gene: 2. The CDR3 length is 15 residues.

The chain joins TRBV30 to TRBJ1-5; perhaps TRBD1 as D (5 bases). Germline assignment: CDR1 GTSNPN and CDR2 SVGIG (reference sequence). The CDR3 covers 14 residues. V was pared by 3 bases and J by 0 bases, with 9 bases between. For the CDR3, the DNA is TGTGCCTGGAGGCCACAGGTTAGCAATCAGCCCCAGCATTTT. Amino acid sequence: CAWRPQVSNQPQHF.

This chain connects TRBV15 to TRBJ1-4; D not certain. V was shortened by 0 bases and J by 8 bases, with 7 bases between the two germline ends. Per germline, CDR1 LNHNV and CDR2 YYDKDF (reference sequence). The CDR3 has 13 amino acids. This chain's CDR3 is CATSRDQREKLFF. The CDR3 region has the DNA TGTGCCACCAGCAGAGATCAGAGGGAAAAACTGTTTTTT.

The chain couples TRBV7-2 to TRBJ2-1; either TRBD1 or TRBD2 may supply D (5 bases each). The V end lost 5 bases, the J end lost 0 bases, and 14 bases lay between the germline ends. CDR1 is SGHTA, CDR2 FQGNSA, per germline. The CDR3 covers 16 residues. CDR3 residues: CASSRTRGSSYNEQFF. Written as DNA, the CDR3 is TGTGCCAGCAGCCGAACTAGGGGAAGCTCCTACAATGAGCAGTTCTTC.

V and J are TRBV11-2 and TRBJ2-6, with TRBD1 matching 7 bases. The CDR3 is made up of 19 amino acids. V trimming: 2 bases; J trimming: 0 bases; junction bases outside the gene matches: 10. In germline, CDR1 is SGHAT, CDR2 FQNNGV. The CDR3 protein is CASSLRIQGRFSGANVLTF. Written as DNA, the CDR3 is TGTGCCAGCAGCTTACGCATACAGGGGCGATTCTCTGGGGCCAACGTCCTGACTTTC.

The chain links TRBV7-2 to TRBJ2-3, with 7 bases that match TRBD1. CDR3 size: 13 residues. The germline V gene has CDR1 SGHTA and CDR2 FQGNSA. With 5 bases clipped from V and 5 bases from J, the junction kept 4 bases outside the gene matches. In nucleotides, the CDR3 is TGTGCCAGCAGCACCCGGGACAGAGATACGCAGTATTTT. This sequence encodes CASSTRDRDTQYF.

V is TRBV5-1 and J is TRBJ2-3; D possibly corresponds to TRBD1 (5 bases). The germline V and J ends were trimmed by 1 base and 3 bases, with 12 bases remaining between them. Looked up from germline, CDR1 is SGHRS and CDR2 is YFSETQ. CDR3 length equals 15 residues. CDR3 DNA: TGCGCCAGCAGCTTGTCAGGGAAAGGGACAGATACGCAGTATTTT. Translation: CASSLSGKGTDTQYF.

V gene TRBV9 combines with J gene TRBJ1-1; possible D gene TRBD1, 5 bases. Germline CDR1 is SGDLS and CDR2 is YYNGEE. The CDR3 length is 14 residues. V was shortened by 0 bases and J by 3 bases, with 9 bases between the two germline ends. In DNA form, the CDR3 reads TGTGCCAGCAGCGTAGAGGGGAAAGACACTGAAGCTTTCTTT. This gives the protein CASSVEGKDTEAFF.

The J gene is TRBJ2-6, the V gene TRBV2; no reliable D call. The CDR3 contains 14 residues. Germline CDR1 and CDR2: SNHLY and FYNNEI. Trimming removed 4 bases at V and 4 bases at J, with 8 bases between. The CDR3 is CASSASTGANVLTF. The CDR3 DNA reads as TGTGCCAGCAGTGCTAGTACCGGGGCCAACGTCCTGACTTTC.

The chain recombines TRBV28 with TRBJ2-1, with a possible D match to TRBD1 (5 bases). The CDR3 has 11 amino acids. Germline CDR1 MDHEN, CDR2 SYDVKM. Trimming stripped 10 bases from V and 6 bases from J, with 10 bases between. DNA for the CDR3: TGTGCCACGAGGACACCCAATGAGCAGTTCTTC. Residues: CATRTPNEQFF.

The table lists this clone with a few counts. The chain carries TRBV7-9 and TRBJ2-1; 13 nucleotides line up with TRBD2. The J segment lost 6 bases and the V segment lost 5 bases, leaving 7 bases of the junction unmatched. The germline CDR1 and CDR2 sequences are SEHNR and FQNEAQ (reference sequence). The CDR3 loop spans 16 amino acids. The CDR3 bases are TGTGCCAGCAGCAACTGGACTAGCGGGAGCCGCAATGAGCAGTTCTTC. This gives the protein CASSNWTSGSRNEQFF.

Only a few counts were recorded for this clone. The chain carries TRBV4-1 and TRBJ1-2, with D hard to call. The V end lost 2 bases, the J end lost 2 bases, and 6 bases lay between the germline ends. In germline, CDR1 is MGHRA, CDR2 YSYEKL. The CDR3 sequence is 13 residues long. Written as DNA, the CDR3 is TGCGCCAGCAGCCAACAAATGAACTATGGCTACACCTTC. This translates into CASSQQMNYGYTF.

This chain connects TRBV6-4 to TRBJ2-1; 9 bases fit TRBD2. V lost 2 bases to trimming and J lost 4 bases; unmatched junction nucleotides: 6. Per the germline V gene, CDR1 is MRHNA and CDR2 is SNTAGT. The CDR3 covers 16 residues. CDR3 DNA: TGTGCCAGCAGTGACGGGGTCCTAGCGGGATACAATGAGCAGTTCTTC. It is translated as CASSDGVLAGYNEQFF.

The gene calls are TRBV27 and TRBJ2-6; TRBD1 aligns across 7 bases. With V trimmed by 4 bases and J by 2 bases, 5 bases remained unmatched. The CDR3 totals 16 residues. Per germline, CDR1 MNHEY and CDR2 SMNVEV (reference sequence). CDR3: CASSSFTGAGANVLTF. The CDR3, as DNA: TGTGCCAGCAGTTCATTCACAGGGGCTGGGGCCAACGTCCTGACTTTC.

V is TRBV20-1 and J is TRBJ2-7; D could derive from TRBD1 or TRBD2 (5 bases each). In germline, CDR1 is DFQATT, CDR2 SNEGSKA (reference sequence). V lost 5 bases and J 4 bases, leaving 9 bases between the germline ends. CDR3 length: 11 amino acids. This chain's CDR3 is CSAGTNYEQYF. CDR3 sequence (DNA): TGCAGTGCTGGGACGAATTACGAGCAGTACTTC.

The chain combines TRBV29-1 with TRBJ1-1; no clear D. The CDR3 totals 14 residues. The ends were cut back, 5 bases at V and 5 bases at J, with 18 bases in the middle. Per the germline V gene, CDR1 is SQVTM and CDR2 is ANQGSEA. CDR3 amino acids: CSVPGPGEATEAFF. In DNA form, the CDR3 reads TGCAGCGTTCCGGGCCCTGGAGAGGCAACTGAAGCTTTCTTT.

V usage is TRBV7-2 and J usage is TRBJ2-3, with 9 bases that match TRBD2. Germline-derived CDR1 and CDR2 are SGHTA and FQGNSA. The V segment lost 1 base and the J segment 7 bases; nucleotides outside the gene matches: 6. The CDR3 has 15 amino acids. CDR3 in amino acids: CASSLGGTSSHTQYF. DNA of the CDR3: TGTGCCAGCAGCTTAGGAGGGACTAGCTCACATACGCAGTATTTT. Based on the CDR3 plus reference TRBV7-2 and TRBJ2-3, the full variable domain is GAGVSQSPSNKVTEKGKDVELRCDPISGHTALYWYRQSLGQGLEFLIYFQGNSAPDKSGLPSDRFSAERTGGSVSTLTIQRTQQEDSAVYLCASSLGGTSSHTQYFGPGTRLTVL.

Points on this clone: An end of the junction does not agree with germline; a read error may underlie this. The CDR3 here is CTSSPQESPLGAFF. The CDR3 region has the DNA TGTACCAGCTCACCACAGGAGAGCCCGTTGGGAGCTTTCTTT. This rearrangement joins TRBV18 to TRBJ1-1; tentatively, D is TRBD1 (5 bases). The CDR3 extends over 14 amino acids. Looked up from germline, CDR1 is KGHSH and CDR2 is LQKENI.

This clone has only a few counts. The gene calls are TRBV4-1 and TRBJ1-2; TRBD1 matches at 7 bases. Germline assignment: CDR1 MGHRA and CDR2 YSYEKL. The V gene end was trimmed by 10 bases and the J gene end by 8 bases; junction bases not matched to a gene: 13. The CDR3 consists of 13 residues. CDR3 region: CATSGVGGGGYTF. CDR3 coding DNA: TGCGCCACCTCCGGGGTAGGGGGCGGCGGCTACACCTTC.

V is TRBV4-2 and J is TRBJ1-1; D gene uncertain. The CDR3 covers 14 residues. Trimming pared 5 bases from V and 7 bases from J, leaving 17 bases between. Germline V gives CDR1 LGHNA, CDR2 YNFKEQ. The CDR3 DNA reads TGTGCCAGCAGCAATCCGGGCGAGAAGGGTGAAGCTTTCTTT. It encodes CASSNPGEKGEAFF.

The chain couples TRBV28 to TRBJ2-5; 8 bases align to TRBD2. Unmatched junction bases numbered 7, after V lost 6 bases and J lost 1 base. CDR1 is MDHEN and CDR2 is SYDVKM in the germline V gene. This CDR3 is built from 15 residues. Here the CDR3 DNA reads TGTGCCAGCAGCGAACGGGAGGGAGCCCAAGAGACCCAGTACTTC. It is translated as CASSEREGAQETQYF.

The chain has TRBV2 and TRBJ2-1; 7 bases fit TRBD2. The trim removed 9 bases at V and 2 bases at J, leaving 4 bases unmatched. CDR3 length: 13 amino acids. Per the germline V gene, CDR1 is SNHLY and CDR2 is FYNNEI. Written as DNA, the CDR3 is TGTGCCAGTACCGGGACTACCTACAATGAGCAGTTCTTC. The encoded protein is CASTGTTYNEQFF.

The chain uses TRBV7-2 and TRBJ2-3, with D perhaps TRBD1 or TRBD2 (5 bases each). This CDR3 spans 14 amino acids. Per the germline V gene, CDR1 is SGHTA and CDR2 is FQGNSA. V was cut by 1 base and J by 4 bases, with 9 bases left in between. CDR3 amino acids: CASSLDQGADTQYF. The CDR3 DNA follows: TGTGCCAGCAGCTTAGACCAGGGAGCAGATACGCAGTATTTT.

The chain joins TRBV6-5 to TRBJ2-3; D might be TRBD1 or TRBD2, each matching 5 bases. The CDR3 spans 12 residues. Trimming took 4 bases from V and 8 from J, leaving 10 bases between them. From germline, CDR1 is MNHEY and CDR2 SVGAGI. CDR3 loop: CASSSGPLTQYF. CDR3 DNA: TGTGCCAGCAGTTCGGGACCGCTTACGCAGTATTTT.

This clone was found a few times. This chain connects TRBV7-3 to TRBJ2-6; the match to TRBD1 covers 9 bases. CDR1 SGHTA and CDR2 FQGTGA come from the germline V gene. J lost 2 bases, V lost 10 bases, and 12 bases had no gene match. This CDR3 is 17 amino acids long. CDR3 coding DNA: TGTGCCACCTCTTCCGGGACAGGGTTGGCTGGGGCCAACGTCCTGACTTTC. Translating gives CATSSGTGLAGANVLTF.

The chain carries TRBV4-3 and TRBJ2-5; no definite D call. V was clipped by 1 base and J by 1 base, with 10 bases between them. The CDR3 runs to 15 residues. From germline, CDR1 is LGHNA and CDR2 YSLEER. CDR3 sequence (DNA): TGCGCCAGCAGCCAAGGGGTGGCTACCCAAGAGACCCAGTACTTC. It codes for CASSQGVATQETQYF.

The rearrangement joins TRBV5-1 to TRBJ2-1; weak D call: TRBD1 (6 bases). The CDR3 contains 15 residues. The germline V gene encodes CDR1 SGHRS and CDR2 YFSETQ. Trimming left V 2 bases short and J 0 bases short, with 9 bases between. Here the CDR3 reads CASSLGGASYNEQFF. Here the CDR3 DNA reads TGCGCCAGCAGCTTAGGGGGAGCCTCCTACAATGAGCAGTTCTTC. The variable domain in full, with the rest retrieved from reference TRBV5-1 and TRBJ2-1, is KAGVTQTPRYLIKTRGQQVTLSCSPISGHRSVSWYQQTPGQGLQFLFEYFSETQRNKGNFPGRFSGRQFSNSRSEMNVSTLELGDSALYLCASSLGGASYNEQFFGPGTRLTVL.

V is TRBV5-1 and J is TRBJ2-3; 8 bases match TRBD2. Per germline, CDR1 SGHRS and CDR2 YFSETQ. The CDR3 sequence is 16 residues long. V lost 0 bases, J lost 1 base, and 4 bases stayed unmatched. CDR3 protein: CASSLGSAGGTDTQYF. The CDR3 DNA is TGCGCCAGCAGCTTGGGTTCAGCGGGGGGCACAGATACGCAGTATTTT.

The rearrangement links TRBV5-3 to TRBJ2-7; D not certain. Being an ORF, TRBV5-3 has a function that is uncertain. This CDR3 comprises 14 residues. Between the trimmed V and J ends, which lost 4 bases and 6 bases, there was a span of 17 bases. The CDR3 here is CARSDRAILGEQYF. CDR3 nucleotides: TGTGCCAGAAGCGATAGGGCCATCCTTGGCGAGCAGTACTTC.

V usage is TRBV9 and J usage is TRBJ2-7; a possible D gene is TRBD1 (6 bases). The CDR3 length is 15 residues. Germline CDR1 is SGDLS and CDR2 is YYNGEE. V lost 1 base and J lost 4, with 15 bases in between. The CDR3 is CASSVSSWGPYEQYF. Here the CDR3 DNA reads TGTGCCAGCAGCGTAAGCTCCTGGGGGCCATACGAGCAGTACTTC.